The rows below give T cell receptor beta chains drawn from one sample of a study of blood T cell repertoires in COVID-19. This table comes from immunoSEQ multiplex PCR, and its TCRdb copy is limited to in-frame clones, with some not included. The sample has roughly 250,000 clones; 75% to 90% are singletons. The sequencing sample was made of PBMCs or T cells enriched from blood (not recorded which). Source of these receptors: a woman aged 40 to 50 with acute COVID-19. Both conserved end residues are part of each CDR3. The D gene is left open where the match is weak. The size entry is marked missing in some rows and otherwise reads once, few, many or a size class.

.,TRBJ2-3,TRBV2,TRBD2,CASRVETSVDTQYF,TGTGCCAGCAGGGTCGAGACTAGCGTTGATACGCAGTATTTT
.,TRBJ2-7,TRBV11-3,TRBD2,CASSLSGSTPIF,TGTGCCAGCAGCTTAAGCGGGAGCACCCCAATCTTC
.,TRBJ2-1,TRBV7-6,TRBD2,CASSQVSSSGGGDNEQFF,TGTGCCAGCAGCCAGGTCAGTTCTAGCGGGGGGGGCGACAATGAGCAGTTCTTC
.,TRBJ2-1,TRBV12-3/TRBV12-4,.,CASSLLNNEQFF,TGTGCCAGCAGTTTACTAAACAATGAGCAGTTCTTC
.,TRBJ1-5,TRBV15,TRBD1,CATSRDRPGDQPQHF,TGTGCCACCAGCCGGGACAGGCCGGGGGATCAGCCCCAGCATTTT
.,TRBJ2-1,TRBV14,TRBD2,CASSLLAGLNEQFF,TGTGCCAGCAGCCTACTAGCGGGTCTCAATGAGCAGTTCTTC
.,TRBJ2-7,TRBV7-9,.,CASSRVGAYEQYF,TGTGCCAGCAGCCGGGTAGGTGCCTACGAGCAGTACTTC
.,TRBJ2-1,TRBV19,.,CASSIAGNGEQFF,TGTGCCAGTAGTATCGCAGGGAACGGAGAGCAGTTCTTC
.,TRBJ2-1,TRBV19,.,CASSQGLNNEQFF,TGTGCCAGTAGCCAGGGTCTGAACAATGAGCAGTTCTTC
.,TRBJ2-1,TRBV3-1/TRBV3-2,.,CASSQGRELDEQFF,TGTGCCAGCAGCCAAGGCAGGGAATTGGATGAGCAGTTCTTC
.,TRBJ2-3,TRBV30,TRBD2,CAWRKRREGTDTQYF,TGTGCCTGGAGAAAAAGGCGGGAGGGCACAGATACGCAGTATTTT
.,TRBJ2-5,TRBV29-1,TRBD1,CSVHRGQVTETQYF,TGCAGCGTGCACCGGGGACAGGTCACAGAGACCCAGTACTTC
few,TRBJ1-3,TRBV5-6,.,CASSLVAGLGNTIYF,TGTGCCAGCAGCTTGGTCGCAGGACTAGGAAACACCATATATTTT
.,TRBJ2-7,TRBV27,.,CASSLAEIPYEQYF,TGTGCCAGCAGTTTAGCGGAAATCCCCTACGAGCAGTACTTC
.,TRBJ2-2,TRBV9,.,CASGEDTGELFF,TGTGCCAGCGGGGAGGACACCGGGGAGCTGTTTTTT
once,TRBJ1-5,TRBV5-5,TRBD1,CASSQTDRGSNQPQHF,TGTGCCAGCAGCCAGACCGACAGGGGCAGCAATCAGCCCCAGCATTTT
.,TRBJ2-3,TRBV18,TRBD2,CASSTSGLVRKDTQYF,TGTGCCAGCTCGACATCTGGACTAGTCCGGAAAGATACGCAGTATTTT
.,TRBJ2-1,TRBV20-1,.,CSAQTEDEQFF,TGCAGTGCGCAAACGGAGGATGAGCAGTTCTTC
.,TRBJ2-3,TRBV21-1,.,CASSKVIRASGERDTQYF,TGTGCCAGCAGCAAAGTAATAAGGGCTAGCGGGGAAAGAGATACGCAGTATTTT
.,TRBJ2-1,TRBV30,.,CAWSVFRGYNEQFF,TGTGCCTGGAGCGTGTTCAGGGGCTACAATGAGCAGTTCTTC
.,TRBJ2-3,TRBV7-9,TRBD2,CASSLVSGSADTQYF,TGTGCCAGCAGCTTGGTTAGCGGGAGCGCAGATACGCAGTATTTT
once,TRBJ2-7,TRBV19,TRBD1,CASSVTVGQGGEQYF,TGTGCCAGTAGTGTTACGGTGGGACAGGGAGGCGAGCAGTACTTC
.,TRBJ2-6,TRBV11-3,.,CASSSGDRFKSGANVLTF,TGTGCCAGCAGCTCGGGGGACAGATTTAAGTCTGGGGCCAACGTCCTGACTTTC
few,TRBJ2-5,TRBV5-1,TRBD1,CASSSAGGGETQYF,TGCGCCAGCAGCTCGGCAGGGGGCGGGGAGACCCAGTACTTC
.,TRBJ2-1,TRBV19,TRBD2,CASSERPSGDYNEQFF,TGTGCCAGTAGTGAGAGGCCTAGCGGAGATTACAATGAGCAGTTCTTC
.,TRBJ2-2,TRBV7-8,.,CASSPPNRFANTGELFF,TGTGCCAGCAGCCCTCCTAACAGGTTCGCGAACACCGGGGAGCTGTTTTTT
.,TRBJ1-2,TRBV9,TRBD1,CASSGSPGQGANYGYTF,TGTGCCAGCAGCGGATCACCGGGACAGGGGGCTAACTATGGCTACACCTTC
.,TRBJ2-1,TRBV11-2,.,CASSLALFPGRPHEQFF,TGTGCCAGCAGCCTAGCCCTCTTCCCGGGAAGACCGCATGAGCAGTTCTTC
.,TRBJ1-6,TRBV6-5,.,CASRADSSYNSPLHF,TGTGCCAGCAGGGCAGACAGCTCCTATAATTCACCCCTCCACTTT
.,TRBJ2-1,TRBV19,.,CASSIGLARWYNEQFF,TGTGCCAGTAGTATAGGATTAGCGCGTTGGTACAATGAGCAGTTCTTC
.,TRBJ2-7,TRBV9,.,CASSRDVGGYEQYF,TGTGCCAGCAGTAGGGACGTGGGGGGCTACGAGCAGTACTTC
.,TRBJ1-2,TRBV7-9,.,CASSQLTLQKNYGYTF,TGTGCCAGCAGCCAATTGACTCTCCAAAAGAACTATGGCTACACCTTC
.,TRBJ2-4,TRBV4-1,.,CASSQVTGWGNIQYF,TGCGCCAGCAGCCAAGTTACAGGTTGGGGAAACATTCAGTACTTC
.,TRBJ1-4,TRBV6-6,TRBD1,CASSRTGLNEKLFF,TGTGCCAGCAGTCGGACAGGGCTGAATGAAAAACTGTTTTTT
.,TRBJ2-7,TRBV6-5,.,CASSYSRDKGSYEQYF,TGTGCCAGCAGTTACTCCCGGGACAAGGGCTCCTACGAGCAGTACTTC
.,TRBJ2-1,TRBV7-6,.,CASSLRGGNEQFF,TGTGCCAGCAGCTTGAGGGGGGGCAATGAGCAGTTCTTC
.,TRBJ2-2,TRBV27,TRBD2,CASSPTGLADYANTGELFF,TGTGCCAGCAGTCCCACGGGACTAGCGGATTACGCGAACACCGGGGAGCTGTTTTTT
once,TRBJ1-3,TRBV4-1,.,CASSQLGQSPSGNTIYF,TGCGCCAGCAGCCAGTTAGGACAGTCACCCTCTGGAAACACCATATATTTT
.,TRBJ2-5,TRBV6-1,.,CASSDGVFQETQYF,TGTGCCAGCAGTGACGGGGTATTCCAAGAGACCCAGTACTTC
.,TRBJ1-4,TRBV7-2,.,CASTRGGGDTLFF,TGTGCCAGCACCCGAGGGGGTGGGGACACACTGTTTTTT